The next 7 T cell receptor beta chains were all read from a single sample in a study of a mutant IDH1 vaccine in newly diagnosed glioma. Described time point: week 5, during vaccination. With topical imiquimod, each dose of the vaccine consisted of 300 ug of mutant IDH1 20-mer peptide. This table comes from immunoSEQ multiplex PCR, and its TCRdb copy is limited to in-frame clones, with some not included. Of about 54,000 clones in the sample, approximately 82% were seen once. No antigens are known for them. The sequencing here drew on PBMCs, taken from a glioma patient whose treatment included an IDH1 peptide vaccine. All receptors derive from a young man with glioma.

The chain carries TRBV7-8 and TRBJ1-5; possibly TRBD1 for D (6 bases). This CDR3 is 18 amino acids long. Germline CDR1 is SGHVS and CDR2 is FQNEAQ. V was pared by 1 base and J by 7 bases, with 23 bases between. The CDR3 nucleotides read TGTGCCAGCAGCTTAGGGTCTCTTGGAGGGGGAAGGGGGCAGCCCCAGCATTTT. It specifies CASSLGSLGGGRGQPQHF.

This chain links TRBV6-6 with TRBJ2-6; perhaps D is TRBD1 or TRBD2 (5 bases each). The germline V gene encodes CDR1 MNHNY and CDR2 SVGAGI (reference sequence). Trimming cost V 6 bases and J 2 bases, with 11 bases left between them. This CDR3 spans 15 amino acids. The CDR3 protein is CASRPRGAGANVLTF. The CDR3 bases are TGTGCCAGCAGACCACGAGGGGCTGGGGCCAACGTCCTGACTTTC.

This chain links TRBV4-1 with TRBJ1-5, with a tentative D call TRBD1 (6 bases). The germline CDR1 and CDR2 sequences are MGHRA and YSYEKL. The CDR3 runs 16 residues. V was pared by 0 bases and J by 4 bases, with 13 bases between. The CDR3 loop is CASSQDMGHPNQPQHF. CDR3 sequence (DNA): TGCGCCAGCAGCCAAGATATGGGACACCCGAATCAGCCCCAGCATTTT.

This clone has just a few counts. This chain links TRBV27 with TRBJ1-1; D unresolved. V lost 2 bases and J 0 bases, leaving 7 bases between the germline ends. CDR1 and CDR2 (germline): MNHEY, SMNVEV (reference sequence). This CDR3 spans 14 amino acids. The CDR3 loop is CASSLTQMNTEAFF. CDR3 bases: TGTGCCAGCAGTTTAACTCAAATGAACACTGAAGCTTTCTTT.

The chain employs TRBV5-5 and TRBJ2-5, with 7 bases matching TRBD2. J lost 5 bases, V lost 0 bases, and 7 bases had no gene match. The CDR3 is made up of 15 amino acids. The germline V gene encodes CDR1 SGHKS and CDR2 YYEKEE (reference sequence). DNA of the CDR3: TGTGCCAGCAGCTTGGGTCTAGCCGGGGGGGAGACCCAGTACTTC. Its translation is CASSLGLAGGETQYF.

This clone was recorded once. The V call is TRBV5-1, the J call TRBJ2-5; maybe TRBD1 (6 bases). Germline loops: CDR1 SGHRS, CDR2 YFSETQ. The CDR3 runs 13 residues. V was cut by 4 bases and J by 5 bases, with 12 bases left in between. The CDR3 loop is CASSNRDRETQYF. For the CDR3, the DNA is TGCGCCAGCAGCAACAGGGATCGGGAGACCCAGTACTTC.

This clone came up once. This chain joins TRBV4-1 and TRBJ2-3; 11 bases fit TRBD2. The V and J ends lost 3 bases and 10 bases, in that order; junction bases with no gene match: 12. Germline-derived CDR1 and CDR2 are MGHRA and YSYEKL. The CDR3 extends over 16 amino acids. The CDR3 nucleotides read TGCGCCAGCAGCCAGGCCCCTATAGCGGGGGGGTGGGCGCAGTATTTT. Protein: CASSQAPIAGGWAQYF.